This TCR beta chain was documented in a study of shared clonotypes between healthy human individuals. Clones were read by immunoSEQ multiplex PCR, and TCRdb kept only the in-frame ones, dropping some. The sample holds more than 2 million clones, approximately 95% seen once. The CDR3 covers 20 residues. J is TRBJ2-1 and V is TRBV12-2; TRBD1, the table's D call, was not compared with the DNA. TRBV12-2 is deemed a pseudogene. The sequence came from a man aged 18 to 29 in good health. Sequencing was carried out using naive CD4+ T cells sorted from blood. Sample subset: CD45RA+ positively selected. CDR3 loop: CASRLALGVGTGVTYNEQFF. For the CDR3, the DNA is TGTGCAAGTCGCTTAGCGCTCGGCGTTGGTACAGGGGTGACCTACAATGAGCAGTTCTTC.